This T cell receptor (beta chain) was sequenced during a study of blood T cell repertoires in COVID-19. The overall study: Sites in the United States, Italy and Spain provided acute and convalescent COVID-19 samples. T cells, B-cell-depleted T cells, or PBMCs supplied cDNA or gDNA.

Study processing details: Reference gene primer amplification yielded estimated nucleated cell counts. The method was immunoSEQ multiplex PCR; TCRdb's version includes in-frame clones alone and lacks a portion of them. The D gene and trimming were derived from the DNA, and the V and J assignments and clone size from that table. This table holds roughly 150,000 clones, 76% found once. Germline values: CDR1 MDHEN, CDR2 SYDVKM. This CDR3 comprises 20 residues. Germline trimming cut 4 bases from V and 1 base from J; bases unmatched to any gene: 16. Sequenced sample: peripheral blood. This sequence originates from a woman of 80 years or more with acute or convalescent COVID-19. The J gene is TRBJ2-1, the V gene TRBV28; 10 positions match TRBD2. Written as DNA, the CDR3 is TGTGCCAGCAGTTCATGGACTAGCGGAGATCACTTTGGATCCTACAATGAGCAGTTCTTC. Its translation: CASSSWTSGDHFGSYNEQFF.